The rows below give T cell receptor beta chains drawn from one sample of a study of T cell changes during pregnancy in multiple sclerosis. Clones were sequenced by immunoSEQ multiplex PCR, and TCRdb holds only the in-frame ones, with some missing. The sample lists about 29,000 clones; just over 90% were seen once. The sample in question was CD8+ T cells from peripheral blood mononuclear cells, obtained before pregnancy. Receptors originate from a female donor with multiple sclerosis, enrolled in a pregnancy study. Each CDR3 is given with its conserved first and last residue. D genes are given only for firm matches. Where a row states a size, it is once, few, many or the class of an expanded clone; other rows omit it.

D gene: -
clone size: few
V gene: TRBV27
J gene: TRBJ1-1
CDR3 DNA: TGTGCCAGCAGTTGGGGGGTAAACACTGAAGCTTTCTTT
CDR3 protein: CASSWGVNTEAFF

D gene: TRBD1
clone size: -
V gene: TRBV4-3
J gene: TRBJ2-1
CDR3 DNA: TGCGCCAGCAGCCAAGACCTTGGACAGGACAATGAGCAGTTCTTC
CDR3 protein: CASSQDLGQDNEQFF

D gene: -
clone size: -
V gene: TRBV5-1
J gene: TRBJ1-1
CDR3 DNA: TGCGCCAGCAGCCGTGACATTTCGAACACTGAAGCTTTCTTT
CDR3 protein: CASSRDISNTEAFF

D gene: -
clone size: -
V gene: TRBV7-9
J gene: TRBJ1-5
CDR3 DNA: TGTGCCAGCAGCCCAACGACAGGCGCTGGGAATCAGCCCCAGCATTTT
CDR3 protein: CASSPTTGAGNQPQHF

D gene: -
clone size: once
V gene: TRBV4-1
J gene: TRBJ2-1
CDR3 DNA: TGCGCCAGCAGCCTTGGACTCTACAATGAGCAGTTCTTC
CDR3 protein: CASSLGLYNEQFF

D gene: TRBD1
clone size: -
V gene: TRBV11-2
J gene: TRBJ2-3
CDR3 DNA: TGTGCCAGCAGAGGCCGGACAGGGGGCACAGATACGCAGTATTTT
CDR3 protein: CASRGRTGGTDTQYF

D gene: -
clone size: -
V gene: TRBV7-8
J gene: TRBJ1-1
CDR3 DNA: TGTGCCAGCAGCTGGGAGACGTTCACTGAAGCTTTCTTT
CDR3 protein: CASSWETFTEAFF

D gene: -
clone size: -
V gene: TRBV7-9
J gene: TRBJ1-2
CDR3 DNA: TGTGCCAGCAGGGGACTACGGGATGGCTACACCTTC
CDR3 protein: CASRGLRDGYTF

D gene: -
clone size: -
V gene: TRBV30
J gene: TRBJ1-5
CDR3 DNA: TGTGCCTGGAGTCCCGGGGGGGCTAATCAGCCCCAGCATTTT
CDR3 protein: CAWSPGGANQPQHF

D gene: -
clone size: once
V gene: TRBV5-4
J gene: TRBJ2-1
CDR3 DNA: TGTGCCAGCAGCTTGGTTATCGGGGTGGGGAATGAGCAGTTCTTC
CDR3 protein: CASSLVIGVGNEQFF

D gene: -
clone size: -
V gene: TRBV7-9
J gene: TRBJ1-1
CDR3 DNA: TGTGCCAGCAGCCCCTTCTCCCAGGGCACTGAAGCTTTCTTT
CDR3 protein: CASSPFSQGTEAFF

D gene: -
clone size: -
V gene: TRBV5-8
J gene: TRBJ2-3
CDR3 DNA: TGTGCCAGCAGCTTTGGGCAGGGAAAGGATTTTACCACAGATACGCAGTATTTT
CDR3 protein: CASSFGQGKDFTTDTQYF

D gene: TRBD1
clone size: -
V gene: TRBV6-6
J gene: TRBJ2-1
CDR3 DNA: TGTGCCAGCACTCCGGGACAGGGTGTGAATGAGCAGTTCTTC
CDR3 protein: CASTPGQGVNEQFF

D gene: TRBD2
clone size: -
V gene: TRBV2
J gene: TRBJ2-1
CDR3 DNA: TGTGCCAGCAGTGATCCTAGCGGGGGTGGTAATGAGCAGTTCTTC
CDR3 protein: CASSDPSGGGNEQFF

D gene: TRBD1
clone size: -
V gene: TRBV7-9
J gene: TRBJ2-7
CDR3 DNA: TGTGCCAGCAGCTTTACAGGGGCGACTGGACCCTACGAGCAGTACTTC
CDR3 protein: CASSFTGATGPYEQYF

D gene: -
clone size: -
V gene: TRBV27
J gene: TRBJ2-6
CDR3 DNA: -
CDR3 protein: CASSTSSHQAGGPSGANVLTF

D gene: -
clone size: once
V gene: TRBV19
J gene: TRBJ2-5
CDR3 DNA: TGTGCCAGTAGTCTCTCGGGAGAGACCCAGTACTTC
CDR3 protein: CASSLSGETQYF

D gene: -
clone size: -
V gene: TRBV4-1
J gene: TRBJ1-1
CDR3 DNA: TGCGCCAGCAGCGGGAGGGAACAGGGCAGTACTGAAGCTTTCTTT
CDR3 protein: CASSGREQGSTEAFF

D gene: -
clone size: -
V gene: TRBV7-8
J gene: TRBJ2-1
CDR3 DNA: TGTGCCAGCACACTGATCTCCTACAATGAGCAGTTCTTC
CDR3 protein: CASTLISYNEQFF

D gene: -
clone size: -
V gene: TRBV7-2
J gene: TRBJ2-7
CDR3 DNA: TGTGCCAGCAGCTTAATTGACAGTTTCTCCTACGAGCAGTACTTC
CDR3 protein: CASSLIDSFSYEQYF

D gene: -
clone size: once
V gene: TRBV7-2
J gene: TRBJ1-6
CDR3 DNA: TGTGCCAGCAGCTTAGCGCCCCGCAGAGGGCTTAATTCACCCCTCCACTTT
CDR3 protein: CASSLAPRRGLNSPLHF

D gene: TRBD2
clone size: -
V gene: TRBV28
J gene: TRBJ2-1
CDR3 DNA: TGTGCCAGCAGTCCTATAGTACTAGCGGGTTACAATGAGCAGTTCTTC
CDR3 protein: CASSPIVLAGYNEQFF

D gene: -
clone size: -
V gene: TRBV29-1
J gene: TRBJ2-1
CDR3 DNA: TGCAGCGTTCAATCAGGGTACAATGAGCAGTTCTTC
CDR3 protein: CSVQSGYNEQFF

D gene: -
clone size: -
V gene: TRBV18
J gene: TRBJ2-5
CDR3 DNA: TGTGCCAGCTCACCGGTTATGTCGGTGCAAGAGACCCAGTACTTC
CDR3 protein: CASSPVMSVQETQYF

D gene: -
clone size: -
V gene: TRBV27
J gene: TRBJ2-7
CDR3 DNA: TGTGCCAGCAGTTCCCTCTCCCAGCAGTACTTC
CDR3 protein: CASSSLSQQYF

D gene: TRBD1
clone size: -
V gene: TRBV27
J gene: TRBJ1-1
CDR3 DNA: TGTGCCAGCAGCTCGTATATCAGGGGGAGCACTGAAGCTTTCTTT
CDR3 protein: CASSSYIRGSTEAFF

D gene: -
clone size: -
V gene: TRBV19
J gene: TRBJ2-3
CDR3 DNA: TGTGCCAGTAGTATTGGTTGGGGGGAAGACACAGATACGCAGTATTTT
CDR3 protein: CASSIGWGEDTDTQYF

D gene: -
clone size: few
V gene: TRBV27
J gene: TRBJ2-2
CDR3 DNA: TGTGCCAGCAGTCCTCGGATAGAGGCCGGGGAGCTGTTTTTT
CDR3 protein: CASSPRIEAGELFF

D gene: -
clone size: -
V gene: TRBV29-1
J gene: TRBJ1-4
CDR3 DNA: TGCAGCGCCAAAGCTCCGAATGAAAAACTGTTTTTT
CDR3 protein: CSAKAPNEKLFF

D gene: -
clone size: -
V gene: TRBV4-1
J gene: TRBJ2-1
CDR3 DNA: TGCGCCAGCAGCCTCTTCAACAGGGATGAGCAGTTCTTC
CDR3 protein: CASSLFNRDEQFF

D gene: TRBD1
clone size: -
V gene: TRBV5-8
J gene: TRBJ2-7
CDR3 DNA: TGTGCCAGCAGCTACAATTACAGGGGGCAGGATGAGCAGTACTTC
CDR3 protein: CASSYNYRGQDEQYF

D gene: -
clone size: -
V gene: TRBV2
J gene: TRBJ1-4
CDR3 DNA: TGTGCCAGCAGTGAAACCAGGGAGGGAGGAGAAAATGAAAAACTGTTTTTT
CDR3 protein: CASSETREGGENEKLFF

D gene: -
clone size: -
V gene: TRBV28
J gene: TRBJ1-1
CDR3 DNA: TGTGCCAGCACATCTCGGACAGTGAACACTGAAGCTTTCTTT
CDR3 protein: CASTSRTVNTEAFF

D gene: -
clone size: -
V gene: TRBV7-3
J gene: TRBJ2-1
CDR3 DNA: TGTGCCAGCAGCCTGGGGGGTCCCCGTGAGCAGTTCTTC
CDR3 protein: CASSLGGPREQFF

D gene: -
clone size: -
V gene: TRBV5-5
J gene: TRBJ2-7
CDR3 DNA: TGTGCCAGCTCCGAGGGCCTCTTTCCACCCGAGCAGTACTTC
CDR3 protein: CASSEGLFPPEQYF

D gene: -
clone size: once
V gene: TRBV27
J gene: TRBJ1-2
CDR3 DNA: TGTGCCAGCACCGGGGTTGGCTATGGCTACACCTTC
CDR3 protein: CASTGVGYGYTF

D gene: TRBD2
clone size: -
V gene: TRBV28
J gene: TRBJ2-3
CDR3 DNA: TGTGCCAGCAGTTCCCCGGGACTACCAAGCACAGATACGCAGTATTTT
CDR3 protein: CASSSPGLPSTDTQYF

D gene: -
clone size: few
V gene: TRBV30
J gene: TRBJ1-1
CDR3 DNA: TGTGCCTGGAGGGACAACCCGAACACTGAAGCTTTCTTT
CDR3 protein: CAWRDNPNTEAFF

D gene: -
clone size: -
V gene: TRBV19
J gene: TRBJ2-1
CDR3 DNA: TGTGCCAGTAGCCTCCGGTCCAATGAGCAGTTCTTC
CDR3 protein: CASSLRSNEQFF

D gene: TRBD2
clone size: -
V gene: TRBV2
J gene: TRBJ2-3
CDR3 DNA: TGTGCCAGTTGGGGGACTAGCGGGGGGGCTCGGGCAGATACGCAGTATTTT
CDR3 protein: CASWGTSGGARADTQYF

D gene: -
clone size: -
V gene: TRBV29-1
J gene: TRBJ2-1
CDR3 DNA: TGCAGCGTGGATGCGGGCGGTTTTGAGCAGTTCTTC
CDR3 protein: CSVDAGGFEQFF

D gene: -
clone size: -
V gene: TRBV29-1
J gene: TRBJ1-2
CDR3 DNA: TGCAGCGTTGAAGACAGAGGGGGCTACACCTTC
CDR3 protein: CSVEDRGGYTF

D gene: -
clone size: once
V gene: TRBV6-5
J gene: TRBJ2-2
CDR3 DNA: TGTGCCACAGCGAGGTTGGGTATTGGTTGGGAGCTGTTTTTT
CDR3 protein: CATARLGIGWELFF

D gene: -
clone size: -
V gene: TRBV7-8
J gene: TRBJ1-6
CDR3 DNA: TGTGCCAGCAGCTTAGTGACGGGTTCACCCCTCCACTTT
CDR3 protein: CASSLVTGSPLHF

D gene: -
clone size: -
V gene: TRBV28
J gene: TRBJ1-5
CDR3 DNA: TGTGCCAGCAGTTTTATGACAGCCTTAGGGCCCCAGCATTTT
CDR3 protein: CASSFMTALGPQHF

D gene: -
clone size: -
V gene: TRBV7-9
J gene: TRBJ1-1
CDR3 DNA: TGTGCCAGCAGCTCAGCACGGACTGAAGCTTTCTTT
CDR3 protein: CASSSARTEAFF